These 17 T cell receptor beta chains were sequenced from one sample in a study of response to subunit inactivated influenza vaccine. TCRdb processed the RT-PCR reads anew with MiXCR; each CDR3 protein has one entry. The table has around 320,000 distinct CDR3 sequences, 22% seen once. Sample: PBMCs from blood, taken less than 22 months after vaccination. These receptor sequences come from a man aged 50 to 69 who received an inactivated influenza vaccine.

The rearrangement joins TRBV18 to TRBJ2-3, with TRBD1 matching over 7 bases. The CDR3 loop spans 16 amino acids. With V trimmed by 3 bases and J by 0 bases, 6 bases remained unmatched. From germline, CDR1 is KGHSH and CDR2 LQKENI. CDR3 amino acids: CASSPSRQGSTDTQYF. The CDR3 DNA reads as TGTGCCAGCTCACCTTCACGACAGGGAAGCACAGATACGCAGTATTTT.

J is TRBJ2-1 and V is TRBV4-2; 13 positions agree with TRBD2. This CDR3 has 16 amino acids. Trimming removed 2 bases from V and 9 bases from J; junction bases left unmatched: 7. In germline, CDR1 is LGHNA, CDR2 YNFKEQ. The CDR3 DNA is TGTGCCAGCAGCCAAACCTGGACTAGCGGGAGTGGTGAGCAGTTCTTC. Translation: CASSQTWTSGSGEQFF.

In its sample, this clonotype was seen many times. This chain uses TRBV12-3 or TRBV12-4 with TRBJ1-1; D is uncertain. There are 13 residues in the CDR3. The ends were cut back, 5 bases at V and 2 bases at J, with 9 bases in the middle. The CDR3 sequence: CASSPRPNTEAFF. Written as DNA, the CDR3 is TGTGCCAGCAGTCCACGACCCAACACTGAAGCTTTCTTT.

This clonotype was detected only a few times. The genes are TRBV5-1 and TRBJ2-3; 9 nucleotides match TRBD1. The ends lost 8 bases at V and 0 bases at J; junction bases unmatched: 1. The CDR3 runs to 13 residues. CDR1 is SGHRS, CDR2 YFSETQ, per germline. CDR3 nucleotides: TGCGCCAGTGGACAGGGGAGCACAGATACGCAGTATTTT. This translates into CASGQGSTDTQYF. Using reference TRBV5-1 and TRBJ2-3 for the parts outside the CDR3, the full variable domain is KAGVTQTPRYLIKTRGQQVTLSCSPISGHRSVSWYQQTPGQGLQFLFEYFSETQRNKGNFPGRFSGRQFSNSRSEMNVSTLELGDSALYLCASGQGSTDTQYFGPGTRLTVL.

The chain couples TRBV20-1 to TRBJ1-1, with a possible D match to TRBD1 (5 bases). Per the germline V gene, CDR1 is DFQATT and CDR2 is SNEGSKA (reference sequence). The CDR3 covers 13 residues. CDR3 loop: CSGSQGVGRGAFF. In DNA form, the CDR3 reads TGCAGCGGGAGCCAGGGTGTGGGCCGGGGAGCTTTCTTT.

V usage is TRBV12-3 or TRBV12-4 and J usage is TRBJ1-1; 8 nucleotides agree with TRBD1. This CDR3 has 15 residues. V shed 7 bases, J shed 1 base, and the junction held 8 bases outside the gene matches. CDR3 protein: CASIDRGGENTEAFF. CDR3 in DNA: TGTGCCAGCATTGACAGGGGTGGTGAGAACACTGAAGCTTTCTTT.

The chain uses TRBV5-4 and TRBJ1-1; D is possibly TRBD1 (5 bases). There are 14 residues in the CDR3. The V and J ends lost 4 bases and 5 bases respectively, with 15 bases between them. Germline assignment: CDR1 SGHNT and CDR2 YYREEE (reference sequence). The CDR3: CASSRGEGRTEAFF. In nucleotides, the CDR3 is TGTGCCAGCAGCCGCGGGGAGGGGAGGACTGAAGCTTTCTTT.

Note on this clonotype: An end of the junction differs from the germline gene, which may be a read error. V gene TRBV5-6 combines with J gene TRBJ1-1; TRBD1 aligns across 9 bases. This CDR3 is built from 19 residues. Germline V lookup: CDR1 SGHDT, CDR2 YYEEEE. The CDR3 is CTSSLKTGTGQVYDTEAFF. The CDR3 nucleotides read TGTACCAGCAGCTTGAAAACCGGGACAGGGCAAGTGTACGACACTGAAGCTTTCTTT.

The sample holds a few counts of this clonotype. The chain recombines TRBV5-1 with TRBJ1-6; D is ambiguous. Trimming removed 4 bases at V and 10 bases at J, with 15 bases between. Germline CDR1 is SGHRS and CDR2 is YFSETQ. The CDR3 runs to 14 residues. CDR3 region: CASSTFTQDSPLHF. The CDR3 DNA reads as TGCGCCAGCAGCACATTCACCCAAGACTCACCCCTCCACTTT.

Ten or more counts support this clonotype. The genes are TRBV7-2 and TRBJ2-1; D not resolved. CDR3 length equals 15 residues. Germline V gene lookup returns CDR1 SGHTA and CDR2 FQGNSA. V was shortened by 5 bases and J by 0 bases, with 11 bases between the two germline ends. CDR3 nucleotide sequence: TGTGCCAGCAGCCGTAGCAGTAGCTCCTACAATGAGCAGTTCTTC. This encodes CASSRSSSSYNEQFF.

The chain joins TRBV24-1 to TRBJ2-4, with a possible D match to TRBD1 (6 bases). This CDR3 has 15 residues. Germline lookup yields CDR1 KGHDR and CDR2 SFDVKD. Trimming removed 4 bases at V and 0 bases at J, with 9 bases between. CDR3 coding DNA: TGTGCCACCAGTGACCACAGGGAAGCCAAAAACATTCAGTACTTC. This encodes CATSDHREAKNIQYF.

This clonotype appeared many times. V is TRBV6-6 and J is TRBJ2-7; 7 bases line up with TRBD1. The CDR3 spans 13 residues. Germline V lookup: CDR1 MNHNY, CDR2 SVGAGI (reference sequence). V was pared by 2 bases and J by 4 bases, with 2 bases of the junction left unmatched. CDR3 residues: CASSYRDRYEQYF. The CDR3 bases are TGTGCCAGCAGTTACCGGGACAGATACGAGCAGTACTTC.

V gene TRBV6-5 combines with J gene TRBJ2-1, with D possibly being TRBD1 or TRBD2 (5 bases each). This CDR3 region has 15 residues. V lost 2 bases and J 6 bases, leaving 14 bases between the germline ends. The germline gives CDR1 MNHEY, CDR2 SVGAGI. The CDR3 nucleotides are TGTGCCAGCAGTTACACCAGCGAGGGGTCCAATGAGCAGTTCTTC. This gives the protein CASSYTSEGSNEQFF.

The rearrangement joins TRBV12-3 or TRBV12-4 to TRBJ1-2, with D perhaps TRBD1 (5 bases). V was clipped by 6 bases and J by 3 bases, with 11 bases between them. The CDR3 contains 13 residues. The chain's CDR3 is CASREQGHYGYTF. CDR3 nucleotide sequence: TGTGCCAGCAGAGAGCAGGGCCACTATGGCTACACCTTC.

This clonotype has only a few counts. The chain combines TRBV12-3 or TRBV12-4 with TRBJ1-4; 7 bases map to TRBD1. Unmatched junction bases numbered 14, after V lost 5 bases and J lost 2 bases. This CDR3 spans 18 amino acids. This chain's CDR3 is CASSPLTGSVMTNEKLFF. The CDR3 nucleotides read TGTGCCAGCAGTCCTCTGACAGGGTCCGTAATGACTAATGAAAAACTGTTTTTT.

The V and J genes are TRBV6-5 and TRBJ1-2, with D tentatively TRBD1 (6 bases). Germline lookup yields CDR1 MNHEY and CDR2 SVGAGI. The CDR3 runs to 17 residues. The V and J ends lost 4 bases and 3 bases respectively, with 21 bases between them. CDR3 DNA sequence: TGTGCCAGCAGTTGTGCTGACAGGCAGGAGTGTCACTATGGCTACACCTTC. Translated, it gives CASSCADRQECHYGYTF.

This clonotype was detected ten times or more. In DNA form, the CDR3 reads TGTGCCAGCAGCTTTTCCTTTTCCGACAGGGGTGGCTACACCTTC. It yields the protein CASSFSFSDRGGYTF. The genes are TRBV7-2 and TRBJ1-2, with 8 bases identical to TRBD1. The CDR3 runs 15 residues. Germline V CDR1 and CDR2: SGHTA, FQGNSA. Germline trimming cut 3 bases from V and 7 bases from J; bases unmatched to any gene: 10.